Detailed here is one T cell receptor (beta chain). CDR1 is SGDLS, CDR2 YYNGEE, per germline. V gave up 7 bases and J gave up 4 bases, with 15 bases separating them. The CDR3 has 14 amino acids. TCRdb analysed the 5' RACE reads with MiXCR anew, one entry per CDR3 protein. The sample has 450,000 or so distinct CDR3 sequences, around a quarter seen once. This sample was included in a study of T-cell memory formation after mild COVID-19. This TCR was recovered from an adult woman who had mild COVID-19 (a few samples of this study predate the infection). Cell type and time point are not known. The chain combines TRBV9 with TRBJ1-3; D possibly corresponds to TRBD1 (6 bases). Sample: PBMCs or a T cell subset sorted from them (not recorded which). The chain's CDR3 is CASHAGAGGNTIYF. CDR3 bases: TGTGCCAGCCACGCAGGGGCTGGAGGAAACACCATATATTTT.